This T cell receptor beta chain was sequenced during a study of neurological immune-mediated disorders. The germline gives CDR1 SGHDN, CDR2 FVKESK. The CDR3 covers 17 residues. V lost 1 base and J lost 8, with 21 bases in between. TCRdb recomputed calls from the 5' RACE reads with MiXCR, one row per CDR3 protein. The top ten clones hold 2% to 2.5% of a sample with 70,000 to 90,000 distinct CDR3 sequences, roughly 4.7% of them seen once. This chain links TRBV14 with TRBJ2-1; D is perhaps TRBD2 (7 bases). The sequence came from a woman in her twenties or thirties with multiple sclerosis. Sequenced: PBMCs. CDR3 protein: CASSQVLRQWGGDEQFF. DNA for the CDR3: TGTGCCAGCAGCCAAGTTCTACGGCAGTGGGGGGGCGATGAGCAGTTCTTC.